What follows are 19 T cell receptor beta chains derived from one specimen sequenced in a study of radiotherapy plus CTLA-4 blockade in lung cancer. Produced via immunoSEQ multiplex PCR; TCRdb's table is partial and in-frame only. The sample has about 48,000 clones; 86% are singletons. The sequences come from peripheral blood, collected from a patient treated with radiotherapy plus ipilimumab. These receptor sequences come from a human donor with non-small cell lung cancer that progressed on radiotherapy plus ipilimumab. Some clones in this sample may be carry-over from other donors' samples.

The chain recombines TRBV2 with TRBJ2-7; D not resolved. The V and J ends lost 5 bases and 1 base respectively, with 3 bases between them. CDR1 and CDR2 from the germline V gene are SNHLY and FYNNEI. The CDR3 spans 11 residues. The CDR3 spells CASSPSYEQYF. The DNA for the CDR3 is TGTGCCAGCAGTCCGTCCTACGAGCAGTACTTC.

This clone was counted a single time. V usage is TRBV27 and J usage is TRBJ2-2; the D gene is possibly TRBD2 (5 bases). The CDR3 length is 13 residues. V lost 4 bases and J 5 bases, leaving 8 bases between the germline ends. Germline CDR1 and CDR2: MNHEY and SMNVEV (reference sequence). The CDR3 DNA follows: TGTGCCAGCAGTTCCCCGGGGACCGGGGAGCTGTTTTTT. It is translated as CASSSPGTGELFF.

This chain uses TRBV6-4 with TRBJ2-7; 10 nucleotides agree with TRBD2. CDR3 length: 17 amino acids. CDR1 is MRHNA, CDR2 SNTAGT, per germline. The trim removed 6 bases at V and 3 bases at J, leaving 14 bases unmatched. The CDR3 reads CASSPALAGGQRYEQYF. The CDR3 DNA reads TGTGCCAGCAGCCCCGCCTTAGCGGGGGGACAGCGCTACGAGCAGTACTTC.

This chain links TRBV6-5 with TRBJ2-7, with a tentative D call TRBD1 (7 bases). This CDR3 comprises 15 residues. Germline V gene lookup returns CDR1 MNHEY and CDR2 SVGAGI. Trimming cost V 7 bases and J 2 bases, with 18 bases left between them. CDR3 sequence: CASILQTGRTYEQYF. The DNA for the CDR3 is TGTGCCAGCATTCTGCAGACAGGGAGGACCTACGAGCAGTACTTC.

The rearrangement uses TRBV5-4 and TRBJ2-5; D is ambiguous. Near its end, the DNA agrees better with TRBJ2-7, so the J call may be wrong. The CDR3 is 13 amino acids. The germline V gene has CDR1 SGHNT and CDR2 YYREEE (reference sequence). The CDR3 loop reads CASSLDRVYEQYF. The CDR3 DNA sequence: TGTGCCAGCAGCTTGGACAGAGTATACGAGCAGTACTTC.

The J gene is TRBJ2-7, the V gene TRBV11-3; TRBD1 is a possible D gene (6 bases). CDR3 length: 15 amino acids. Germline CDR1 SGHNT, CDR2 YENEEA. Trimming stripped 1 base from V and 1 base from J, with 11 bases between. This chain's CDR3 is CASSLGGTQSYEQYF. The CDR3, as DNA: TGTGCCAGCAGCTTAGGTGGGACACAGTCCTACGAGCAGTACTTC.

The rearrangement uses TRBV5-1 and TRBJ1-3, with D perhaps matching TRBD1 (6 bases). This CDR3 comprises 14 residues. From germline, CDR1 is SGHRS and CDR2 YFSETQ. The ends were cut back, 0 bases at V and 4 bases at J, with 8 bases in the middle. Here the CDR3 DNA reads TGCGCCAGCAGCTTGGGGGGGCTCGGAAACACCATATATTTT. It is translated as CASSLGGLGNTIYF.

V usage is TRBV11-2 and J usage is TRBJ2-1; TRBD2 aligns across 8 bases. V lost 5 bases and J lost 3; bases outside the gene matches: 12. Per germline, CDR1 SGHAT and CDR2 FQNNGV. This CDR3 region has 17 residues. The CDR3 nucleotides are TGTGCCAGCAGCGCAGCCGGGGGCGGGAGGCTCTACAATGAGCAGTTCTTC. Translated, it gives CASSAAGGGRLYNEQFF.

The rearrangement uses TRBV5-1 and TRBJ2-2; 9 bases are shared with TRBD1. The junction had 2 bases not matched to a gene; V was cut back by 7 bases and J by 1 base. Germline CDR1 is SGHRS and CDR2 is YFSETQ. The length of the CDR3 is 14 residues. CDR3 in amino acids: CASGGQGNTGELFF. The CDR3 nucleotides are TGCGCCAGCGGGGGACAGGGGAACACCGGGGAGCTGTTTTTT.

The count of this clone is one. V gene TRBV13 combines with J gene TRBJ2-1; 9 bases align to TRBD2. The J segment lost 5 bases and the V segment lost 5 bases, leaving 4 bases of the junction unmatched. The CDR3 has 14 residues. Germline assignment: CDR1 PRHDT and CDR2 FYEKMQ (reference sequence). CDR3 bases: TGTGCCAGCAGCCCCCGACTAGCGGACAATGAGCAGTTCTTC. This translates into CASSPRLADNEQFF.

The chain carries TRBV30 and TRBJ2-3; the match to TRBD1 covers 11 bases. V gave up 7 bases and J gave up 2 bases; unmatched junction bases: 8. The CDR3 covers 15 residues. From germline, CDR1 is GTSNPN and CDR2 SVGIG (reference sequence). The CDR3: CASDLGQGATDTQYF. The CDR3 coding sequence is TGTGCCTCGGACCTCGGACAGGGGGCCACAGATACGCAGTATTTT.

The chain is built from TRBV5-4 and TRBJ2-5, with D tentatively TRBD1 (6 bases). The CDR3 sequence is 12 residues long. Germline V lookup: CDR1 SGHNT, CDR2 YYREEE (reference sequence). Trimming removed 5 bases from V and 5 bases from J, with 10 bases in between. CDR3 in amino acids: CASSLDRETQYF. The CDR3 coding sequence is TGTGCCAGCAGTTTAGACAGGGAGACCCAGTACTTC.

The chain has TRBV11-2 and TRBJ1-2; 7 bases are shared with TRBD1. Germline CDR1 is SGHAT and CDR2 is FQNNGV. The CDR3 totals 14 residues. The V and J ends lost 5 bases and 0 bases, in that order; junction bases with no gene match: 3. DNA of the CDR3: TGTGCCAGCAGCCTGACAGGGACTAACTATGGCTACACCTTC. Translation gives CASSLTGTNYGYTF.

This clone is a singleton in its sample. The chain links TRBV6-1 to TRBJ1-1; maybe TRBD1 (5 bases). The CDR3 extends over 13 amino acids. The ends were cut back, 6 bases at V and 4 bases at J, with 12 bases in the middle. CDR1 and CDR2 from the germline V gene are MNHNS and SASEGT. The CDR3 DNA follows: TGTGCCAGCAGGATGACAGAGAGCACTGAAGCTTTCTTT. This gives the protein CASRMTESTEAFF.

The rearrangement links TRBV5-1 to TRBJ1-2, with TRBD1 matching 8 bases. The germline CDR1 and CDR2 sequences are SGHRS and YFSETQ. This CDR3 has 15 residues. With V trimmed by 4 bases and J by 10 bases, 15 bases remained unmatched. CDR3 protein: CASSLGQGDYPFYTF. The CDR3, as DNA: TGCGCCAGCAGCCTAGGACAGGGTGACTATCCTTTCTACACCTTC.

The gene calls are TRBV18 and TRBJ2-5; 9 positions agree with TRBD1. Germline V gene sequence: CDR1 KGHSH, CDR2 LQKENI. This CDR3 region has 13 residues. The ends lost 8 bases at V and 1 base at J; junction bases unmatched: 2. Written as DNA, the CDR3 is TGTGCCAGCGGACAGGGGACCCAAGAGACCCAGTACTTC. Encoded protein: CASGQGTQETQYF.

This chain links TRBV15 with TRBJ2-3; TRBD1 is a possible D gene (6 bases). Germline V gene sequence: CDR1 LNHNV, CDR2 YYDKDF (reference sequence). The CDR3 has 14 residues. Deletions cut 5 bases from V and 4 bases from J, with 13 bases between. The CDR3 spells CATSGRKGADTQYF. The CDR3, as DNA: TGTGCCACCAGCGGTAGGAAGGGGGCAGATACGCAGTATTTT.

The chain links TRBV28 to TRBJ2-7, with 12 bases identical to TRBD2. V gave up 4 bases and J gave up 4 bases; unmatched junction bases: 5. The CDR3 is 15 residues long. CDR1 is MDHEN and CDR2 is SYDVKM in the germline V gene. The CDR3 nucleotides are TGTGCCAGCAGTTACCTAGCGGGAGGGCCTTACGAGCAGTACTTC. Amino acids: CASSYLAGGPYEQYF.

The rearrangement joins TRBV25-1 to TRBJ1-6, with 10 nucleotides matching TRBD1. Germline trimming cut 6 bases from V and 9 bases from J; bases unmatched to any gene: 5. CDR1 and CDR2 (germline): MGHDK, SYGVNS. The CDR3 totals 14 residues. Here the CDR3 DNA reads TGTGCCAGCAGCGGACAGGGGGATAGTTCACCCCTCCACTTT. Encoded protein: CASSGQGDSSPLHF.